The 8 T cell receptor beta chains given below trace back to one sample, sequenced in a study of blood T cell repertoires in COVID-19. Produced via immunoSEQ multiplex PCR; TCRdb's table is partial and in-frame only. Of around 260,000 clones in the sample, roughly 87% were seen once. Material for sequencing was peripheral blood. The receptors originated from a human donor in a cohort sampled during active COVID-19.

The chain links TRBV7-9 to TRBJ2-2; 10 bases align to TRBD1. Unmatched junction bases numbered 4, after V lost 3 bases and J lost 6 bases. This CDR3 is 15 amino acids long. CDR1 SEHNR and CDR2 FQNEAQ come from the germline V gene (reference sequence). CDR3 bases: TGTGCCAGCAGCTTTGGACAGGGGGATTCCGGGGAGCTGTTTTTT. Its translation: CASSFGQGDSGELFF. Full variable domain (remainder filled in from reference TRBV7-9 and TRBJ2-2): DTGVSQNPRHKITKRGQNVTFRCDPISEHNRLYWYRQTLGQGPEFLTYFQNEAQLEKSRLLSDRFSAERPKGSFSTLEIQRTEQGDSAMYLCASSFGQGDSGELFFGEGSRLTVL.

CDR3: CASSERQGAGYNEQFF. In DNA, the CDR3 is TGTGCCAGCAGTGAACGACAGGGGGCCGGTTACAATGAGCAGTTCTTC. The chain carries TRBV2 and TRBJ2-1; 10 nucleotides match TRBD1. The ends lost 2 bases at V and 4 bases at J; junction bases unmatched: 5. This CDR3 is 16 amino acids long. Germline CDR1 reads SNHLY; CDR2 reads FYNNEI.

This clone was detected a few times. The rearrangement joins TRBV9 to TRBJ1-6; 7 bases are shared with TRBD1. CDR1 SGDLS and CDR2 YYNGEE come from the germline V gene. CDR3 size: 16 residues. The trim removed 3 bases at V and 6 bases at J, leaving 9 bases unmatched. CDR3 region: CASSASGTVTNSPLHF. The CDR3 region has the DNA TGTGCCAGCAGCGCATCAGGGACAGTCACTAATTCACCCCTCCACTTT.

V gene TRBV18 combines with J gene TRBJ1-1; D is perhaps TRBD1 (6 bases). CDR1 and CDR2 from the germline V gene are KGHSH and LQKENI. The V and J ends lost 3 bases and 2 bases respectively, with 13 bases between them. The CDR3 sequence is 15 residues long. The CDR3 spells CASSPFGTLNTEAFF. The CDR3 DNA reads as TGTGCCAGCTCACCTTTTGGGACATTAAACACTGAAGCTTTCTTT.

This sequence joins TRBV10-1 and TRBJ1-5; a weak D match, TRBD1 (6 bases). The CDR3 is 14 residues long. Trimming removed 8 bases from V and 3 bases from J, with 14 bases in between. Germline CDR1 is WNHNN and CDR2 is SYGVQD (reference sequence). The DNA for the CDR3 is TGCGCCAGCCAATCCGGGACAACCAATCAGCCCCAGCATTTT. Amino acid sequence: CASQSGTTNQPQHF.

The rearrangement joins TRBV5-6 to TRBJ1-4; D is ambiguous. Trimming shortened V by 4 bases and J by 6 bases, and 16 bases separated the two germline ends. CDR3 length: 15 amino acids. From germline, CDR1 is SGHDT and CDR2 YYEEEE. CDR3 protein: CASSDTEDMDEKLFF. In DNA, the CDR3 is TGTGCCAGCAGCGACACTGAAGACATGGATGAAAAACTGTTTTTT.

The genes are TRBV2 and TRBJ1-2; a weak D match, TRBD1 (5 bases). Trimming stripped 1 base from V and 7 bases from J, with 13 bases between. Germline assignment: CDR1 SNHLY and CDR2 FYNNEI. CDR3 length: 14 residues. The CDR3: CASSEVIRVGGYTF. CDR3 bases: TGTGCCAGCAGTGAAGTCATCAGGGTGGGTGGCTACACCTTC. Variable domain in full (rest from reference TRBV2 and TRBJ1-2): EPEVTQTPSHQVTQMGQEVILRCVPISNHLYFYWYRQILGQKVEFLVSFYNNEISEKSEIFDDQFSVERPDGSNFTLKIRSTKLEDSAMYFCASSEVIRVGGYTFGSGTRLTVV.

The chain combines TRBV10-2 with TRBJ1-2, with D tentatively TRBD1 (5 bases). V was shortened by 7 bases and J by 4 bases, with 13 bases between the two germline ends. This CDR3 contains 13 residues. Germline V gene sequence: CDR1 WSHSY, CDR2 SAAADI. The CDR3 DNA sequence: TGCGCCAGCACCATAGTCGGGGGCTATGGCTACACCTTC. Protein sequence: CASTIVGGYGYTF.